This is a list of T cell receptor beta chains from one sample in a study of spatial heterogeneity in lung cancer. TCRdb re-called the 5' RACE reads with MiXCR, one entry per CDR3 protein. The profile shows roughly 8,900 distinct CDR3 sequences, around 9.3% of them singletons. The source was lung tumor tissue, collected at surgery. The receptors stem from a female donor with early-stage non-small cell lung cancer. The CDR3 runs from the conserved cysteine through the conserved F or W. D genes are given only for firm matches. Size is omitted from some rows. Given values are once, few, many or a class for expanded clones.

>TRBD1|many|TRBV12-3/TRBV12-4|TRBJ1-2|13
CASRVTGEYGYTF
TGTGCCAGCAGGGTTACAGGGGAATATGGCTACACCTTC
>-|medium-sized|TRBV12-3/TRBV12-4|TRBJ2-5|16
CASSPWGGAGQETQYF
TGTGCCAGCAGCCCTTGGGGGGGGGCCGGCCAAGAGACCCAGTACTTC
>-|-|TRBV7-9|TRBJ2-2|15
CASSTGPLNTGELFF
TGTGCCAGCAGCACGGGACCCTTGAACACCGGGGAGCTGTTTTTT
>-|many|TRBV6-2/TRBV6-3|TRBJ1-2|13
CASSREASYGYTF
TGTGCCAGCAGCCGAGAAGCTTCCTATGGCTACACCTTC
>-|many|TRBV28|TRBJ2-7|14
CASSVLTGTYEQYF
TGTGCCAGCAGTGTCCTGACAGGTACCTACGAGCAGTACTTC
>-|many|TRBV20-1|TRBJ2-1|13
CSARDPGVNEQFF
TGCAGTGCTAGAGATCCCGGGGTTAATGAGCAGTTCTTC
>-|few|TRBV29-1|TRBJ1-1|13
CSVVGGGITEAFF
TGCAGCGTTGTTGGGGGCGGCATCACTGAAGCTTTCTTT
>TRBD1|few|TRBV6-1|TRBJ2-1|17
CASSEDGTGLPGDEQFF
TGTGCCAGCAGTGAAGATGGGACAGGTCTCCCAGGGGATGAGCAGTTCTTC
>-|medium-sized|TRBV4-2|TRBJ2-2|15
CASSQEEGRGGELFF
TGTGCCAGCAGCCAAGAGGAGGGGCGCGGCGGGGAGCTGTTTTTT
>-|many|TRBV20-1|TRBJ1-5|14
CSASGTFSNQPQHF
TGCAGTGCTTCCGGGACATTCAGCAATCAGCCCCAGCATTTT
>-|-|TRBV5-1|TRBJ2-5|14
CASSLEGPEETQYF
TGCGCCAGCAGCTTGGAGGGGCCAGAAGAGACCCAGTACTTC
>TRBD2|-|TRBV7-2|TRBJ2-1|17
CASSYRLAGVFYNEQFF
TGTGCCAGCAGCTACCGACTAGCGGGGGTTTTTTACAATGAGCAGTTCTTC
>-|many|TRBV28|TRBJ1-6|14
CASYRSSYNSPLHF
TGTGCCAGCTACCGGAGCTCCTATAATTCACCCCTCCACTTT
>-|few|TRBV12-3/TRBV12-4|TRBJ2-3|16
CASSSLGGVHTDTQYF
TGTGCCAGCAGTTCCCTCGGAGGGGTCCACACAGATACGCAGTATTTT
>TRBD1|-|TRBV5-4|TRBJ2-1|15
CASSRDRGSYNEQFF
TGTGCCAGCAGCCGCGACAGGGGGTCCTACAATGAGCAGTTCTTC
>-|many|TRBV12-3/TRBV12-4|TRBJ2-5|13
CASRMSGTETQYF
TGTGCCAGCAGAATGTCCGGGACGGAGACCCAGTACTTC
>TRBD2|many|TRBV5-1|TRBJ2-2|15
CASSLGTREAGELFF
TGCGCCAGCAGCTTGGGGACTAGGGAGGCCGGGGAGCTGTTTTTT
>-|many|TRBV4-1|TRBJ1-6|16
CASSPRSRSYNSPLHF
TGCGCCAGCAGCCCCCGTTCAAGATCCTATAATTCACCCCTCCACTTT
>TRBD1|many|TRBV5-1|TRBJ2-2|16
CASSLATGGITGELFF
TGCGCCAGCAGCTTGGCGACAGGGGGAATCACCGGGGAGCTGTTTTTT
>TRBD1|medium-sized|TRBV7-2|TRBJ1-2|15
CASSPQFGQGYGYTF
TGTGCCAGCAGCCCCCAATTTGGACAGGGCTATGGCTACACCTTC
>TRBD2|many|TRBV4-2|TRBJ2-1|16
CASSQALAGGPDEQFF
TGTGCCAGCAGCCAAGCCCTAGCGGGGGGGCCGGATGAGCAGTTCTTC
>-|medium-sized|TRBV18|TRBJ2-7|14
CASSPPWGSYEQYF
TGTGCCAGCTCACCACCGTGGGGCTCCTACGAGCAGTACTTC
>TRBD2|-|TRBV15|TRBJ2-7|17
CATSRQRSGTTNYEQYF
TGTGCCACCAGCCGCCAGAGGTCCGGGACTACCAACTACGAGCAGTACTTC
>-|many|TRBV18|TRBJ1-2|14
CASSSAGTSYGYTF
TGTGCCAGCTCGTCTGCCGGGACATCATATGGCTACACCTTC
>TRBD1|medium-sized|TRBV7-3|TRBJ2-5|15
CASSLAGTGAETQYF
TGTGCCAGCAGCTTAGCCGGGACAGGGGCGGAGACCCAGTACTTC
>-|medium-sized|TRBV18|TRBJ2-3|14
CASSPPGLGDTQYF
TGTGCCAGCTCACCACCGGGTCTCGGAGATACGCAGTATTTT
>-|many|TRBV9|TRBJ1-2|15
CASTPNAVEGYGYTF
TGTGCCAGCACCCCAAACGCGGTGGAGGGTTATGGCTACACCTTC
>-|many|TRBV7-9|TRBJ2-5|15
CASSPPRPGQETQYF
TGTGCCAGCAGCCCCCCGAGACCGGGTCAAGAGACCCAGTACTTC
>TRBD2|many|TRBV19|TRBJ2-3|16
CATQPALAGDTDTQYF
TGTGCCACCCAACCGGCCCTAGCGGGGGACACAGATACGCAGTATTTT